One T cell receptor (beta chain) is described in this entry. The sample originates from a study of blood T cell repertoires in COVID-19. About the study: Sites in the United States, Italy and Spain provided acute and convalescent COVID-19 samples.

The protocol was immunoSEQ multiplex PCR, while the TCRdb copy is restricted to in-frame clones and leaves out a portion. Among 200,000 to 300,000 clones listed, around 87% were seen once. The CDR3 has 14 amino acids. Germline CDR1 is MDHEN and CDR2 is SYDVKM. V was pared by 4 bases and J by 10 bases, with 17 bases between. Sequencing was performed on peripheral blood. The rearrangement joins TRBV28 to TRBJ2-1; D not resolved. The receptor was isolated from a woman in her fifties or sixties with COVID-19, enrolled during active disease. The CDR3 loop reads CASSSSIDLREQFF. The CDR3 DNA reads TGTGCCAGCAGTTCCTCCATAGACCTGCGGGAGCAGTTCTTC.